This T cell receptor beta chain was recorded in a study of blood T cell repertoires in COVID-19. V was clipped by 6 bases and J by 4 bases, with 10 bases between them. The CDR3 extends over 13 amino acids. The V gene's germline CDR1 is SNHLY and CDR2 FYNNEI. The authors' processing: Reference gene primer amplification in the assay estimated nucleated cell counts. Assay used: immunoSEQ multiplex PCR; TCRdb lists only in-frame clones, some missing. The V and J calls and clone size are taken from that table; D and trimming were inferred from the DNA. There are more than 60,000 clones in the sample; about 90% occur only once, and approximately 4.7% lies in the top ten.

Specimen: peripheral blood. This sequence joins TRBV2 and TRBJ1-5; no clear D. The origin of this receptor is a man aged 50 or older with active COVID-19. CDR3 residues: CASRREGNQPQHF. The CDR3 DNA follows: TGTGCCAGCAGGAGGGAAGGTAATCAGCCCCAGCATTTT.